Included here is one T cell receptor (beta chain) sequence, with context. Trimming took 7 bases from V and 4 from J; bases not matched to a gene: 8. From germline, CDR1 is SQVTM and CDR2 ANQGSEA. The CDR3 has 13 amino acids. These data are taken from a study of blood T cell repertoires in COVID-19. Original analysis: Reference gene primers were amplified, and this amplification served to estimate nucleated cell counts. Using immunoSEQ multiplex PCR, the repertoire was profiled, and TCRdb retains in-frame clones only, with some absent. That table gives V, J and clone size, and the DNA gave D and trimming. The table records under 75,000 clones, roughly 86% of them present only once.

Sequenced input: peripheral blood. This sequence was found in a man aged 45-60 years with active COVID-19. The V and J genes are TRBV29-1 and TRBJ1-2, with 8 bases fitting TRBD1. CDR3 nucleotide sequence: TGCAGCGCAACAGGACAGGGTTCCTATGGCTACACCTTC. Its protein product is CSATGQGSYGYTF.